The entry that follows covers one T cell receptor beta chain sequence. This sample stems from a study of T cell changes during pregnancy in multiple sclerosis. The protocol was immunoSEQ multiplex PCR, while the TCRdb copy is restricted to in-frame clones and leaves out a portion. In the table there are under 85,000 clones, roughly nine tenths of which are singletons. The CDR3 runs 17 residues. CDR1 is SGHVS, CDR2 FNYEAQ, per germline. V was pared by 2 bases and J by 0 bases, with 14 bases between. The sequence was obtained from a female donor with multiple sclerosis, enrolled in a pregnancy study. The sample here was peripheral blood, taken in the third trimester of pregnancy. The chain combines TRBV7-6 with TRBJ2-1, with a tentative D call TRBD2 (5 bases). This CDR3 is CASSLNGRVLSYNEQFF. The CDR3 DNA sequence: TGTGCCAGCAGCTTAAATGGGCGGGTTCTCTCCTACAATGAGCAGTTCTTC.